The next 8 T cell receptor beta chains were all read from a single sample in a study of cytomegalovirus exposure and HLA in healthy donors. Using immunoSEQ multiplex PCR, the repertoire was profiled, and TCRdb retains in-frame clones only, with some absent. Of under 200,000 clones in the sample, 96% are singletons; the top ten hold under 0.9%. Sample: PBMCs. The source of these receptors is a woman in her late teens or twenties in good health and CMV-seronegative.

The CDR3 here is CASSELSGPPGGYTF. The CDR3 DNA sequence: TGTGCCAGCAGTGAACTTTCAGGGCCGCCGGGCGGCTACACCTTC. The V call is TRBV2, the J call TRBJ1-2; TRBD1 might be the D (5 bases). The V gene's germline CDR1 is SNHLY and CDR2 FYNNEI. This CDR3 has 15 residues. Trimming left V 2 bases short and J 8 bases short, with 18 bases between.

V gene TRBV2 combines with J gene TRBJ2-1, with D perhaps matching TRBD2 (6 bases). The CDR3 has 15 amino acids. The germline V gene encodes CDR1 SNHLY and CDR2 FYNNEI. The V gene lost 4 bases and the J gene lost 2 bases, with 12 bases spanning the gap. This chain's CDR3 is CASSGGAGPYNEQFF. CDR3 coding DNA: TGTGCCAGCAGTGGCGGTGCGGGGCCCTACAATGAGCAGTTCTTC.

This chain joins TRBV9 and TRBJ2-2; 11 bases map to TRBD2. CDR1 is SGDLS, CDR2 YYNGEE, per germline. J lost 9 bases, V lost 4 bases, and 8 bases had no gene match. This CDR3 is 15 amino acids long. CDR3 sequence (DNA): TGTGCCAGCAGCCCTGGACTAGCGGGCGGCCGGGAGCTGTTTTTT. Residues: CASSPGLAGGRELFF. Using reference TRBV9 and TRBJ2-2 for the parts outside the CDR3, the full variable domain is DSGVTQTPKHLITATGQRVTLRCSPRSGDLSVYWYQQSLDQGLQFLIQYYNGEERAKGNILERFSAQQFPDLHSELNLSSLELGDSALYFCASSPGLAGGRELFFGEGSRLTVL.

This chain uses TRBV5-6 with TRBJ1-6, with TRBD1 as a possible D gene (5 bases). The CDR3 has 17 residues. V gave up 0 bases and J gave up 7 bases, with 17 bases separating them. From germline, CDR1 is SGHDT and CDR2 YYEEEE. The CDR3 region has the DNA TGTGCCAGCAGCTTGGTTACTTGGGCAGGGCAGAATTCACCCCTCCACTTT. Translation: CASSLVTWAGQNSPLHF. Filled out from reference TRBV5-6 and TRBJ1-6, the complete variable domain reads DAGVTQSPTHLIKTRGQQVTLRCSPKSGHDTVSWYQQALGQGPQFIFQYYEEEERQRGNFPDRFSGHQFPNYSSELNVNALLLGDSALYLCASSLVTWAGQNSPLHFGNGTRLTVT.

The chain joins TRBV30 to TRBJ1-4, with 9 bases fitting TRBD1. After removal of 1 base from V and 8 bases from J, the junction contained 5 bases not matched to a gene. CDR3 length: 14 amino acids. CDR1 and CDR2 from the germline V gene are GTSNPN and SVGIG (reference sequence). The CDR3 nucleotides are TGTGCCTGGAGTGGGGACAGGGCGGGGGAAAAACTGTTTTTT. This codes for CAWSGDRAGEKLFF.

The J gene is TRBJ1-5, the V gene TRBV7-9, with 8 positions matching TRBD1. Germline V CDR1 and CDR2: SEHNR, FQNEAQ (reference sequence). The CDR3 runs 14 residues. The V and J ends lost 4 bases and 6 bases, in that order; junction bases with no gene match: 5. CDR3 sequence reads: CASSSGGESQPQHF. CDR3 coding DNA: TGTGCCAGCAGCTCAGGGGGCGAGAGTCAGCCCCAGCATTTT.

This sequence joins TRBV6-6 and TRBJ1-5; D ambiguous. The CDR3 sequence is 14 residues long. V lost 5 bases, J lost 2 bases, and 10 bases lay in between. Per germline, CDR1 MNHNY and CDR2 SVGAGI (reference sequence). CDR3 DNA sequence: TGTGCCAGCAGTCTCAGTGATGGCAATCAGCCCCAGCATTTT. It yields the protein CASSLSDGNQPQHF.

The V gene is TRBV9, the J gene TRBJ2-5; the match to TRBD2 covers 12 bases. This CDR3 has 14 amino acids. With 7 bases clipped from V and 2 bases from J, the junction kept 3 bases outside the gene matches. The germline gives CDR1 SGDLS, CDR2 YYNGEE. CDR3 loop: CASSSGRGQETQYF. CDR3 nucleotide sequence: TGTGCCAGCTCTAGCGGGAGGGGGCAAGAGACCCAGTACTTC.